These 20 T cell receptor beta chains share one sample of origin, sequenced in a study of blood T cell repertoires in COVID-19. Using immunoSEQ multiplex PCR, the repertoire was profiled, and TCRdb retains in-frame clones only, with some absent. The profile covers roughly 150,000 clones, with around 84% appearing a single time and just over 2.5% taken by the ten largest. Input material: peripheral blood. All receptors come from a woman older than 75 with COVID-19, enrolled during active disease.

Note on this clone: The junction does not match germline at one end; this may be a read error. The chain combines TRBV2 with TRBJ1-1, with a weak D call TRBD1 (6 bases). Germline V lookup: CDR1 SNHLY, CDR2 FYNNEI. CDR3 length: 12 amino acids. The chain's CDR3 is CACRGENTEAFF. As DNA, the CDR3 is TGTGCCTGCAGGGGCGAGAACACTGAAGCTTTCTTT.

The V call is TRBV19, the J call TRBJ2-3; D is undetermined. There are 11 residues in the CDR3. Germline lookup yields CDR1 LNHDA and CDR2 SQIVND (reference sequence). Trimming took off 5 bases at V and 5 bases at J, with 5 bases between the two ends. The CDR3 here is CASSSRDTQYF. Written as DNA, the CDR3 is TGTGCCAGTAGTTCCCGAGATACGCAGTATTTT.

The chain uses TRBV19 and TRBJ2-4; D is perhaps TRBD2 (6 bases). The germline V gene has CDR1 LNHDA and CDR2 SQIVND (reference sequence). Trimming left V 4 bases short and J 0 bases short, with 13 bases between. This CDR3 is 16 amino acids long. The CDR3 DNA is TGTGCCAGTAGTACTTCCCGGGGGATAGCCAAAAACATTCAGTACTTC. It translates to CASSTSRGIAKNIQYF.

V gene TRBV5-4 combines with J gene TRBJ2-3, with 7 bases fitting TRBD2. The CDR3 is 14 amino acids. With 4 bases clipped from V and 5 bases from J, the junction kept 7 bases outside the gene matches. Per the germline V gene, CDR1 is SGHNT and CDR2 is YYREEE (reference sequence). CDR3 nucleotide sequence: TGTGCCAGCAGCCCGGGGGGAGAGCTAGATACGCAGTATTTT. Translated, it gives CASSPGGELDTQYF.

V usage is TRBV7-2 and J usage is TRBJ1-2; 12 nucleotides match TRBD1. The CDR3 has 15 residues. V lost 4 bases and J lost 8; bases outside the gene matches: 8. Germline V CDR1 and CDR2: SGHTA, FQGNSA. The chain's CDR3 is CASSSGQGATGGYTF. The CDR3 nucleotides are TGTGCCAGCAGCTCGGGACAGGGGGCTACGGGCGGCTACACCTTC.

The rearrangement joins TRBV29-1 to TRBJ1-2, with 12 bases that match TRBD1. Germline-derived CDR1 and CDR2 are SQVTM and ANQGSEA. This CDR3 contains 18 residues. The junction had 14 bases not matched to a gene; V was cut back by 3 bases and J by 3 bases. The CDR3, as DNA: TGCAGCGTTGATCTTGTTTGGGACAGGGGGCGTAGTGACTATGGCTACACCTTC. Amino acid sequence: CSVDLVWDRGRSDYGYTF.

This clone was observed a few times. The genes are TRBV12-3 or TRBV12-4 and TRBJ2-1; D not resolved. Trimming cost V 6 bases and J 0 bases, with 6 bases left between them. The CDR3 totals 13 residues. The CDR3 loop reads CASSLYSYNEQFF. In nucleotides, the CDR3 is TGTGCCAGCAGCCTGTACTCCTACAATGAGCAGTTCTTC.

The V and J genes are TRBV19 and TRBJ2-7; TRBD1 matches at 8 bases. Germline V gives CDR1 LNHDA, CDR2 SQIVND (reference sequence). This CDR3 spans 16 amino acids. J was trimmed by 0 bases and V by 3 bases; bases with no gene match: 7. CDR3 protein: CASSIGTGVSSYEQYF. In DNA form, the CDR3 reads TGTGCCAGTAGTATTGGGACAGGCGTAAGCTCCTACGAGCAGTACTTC.

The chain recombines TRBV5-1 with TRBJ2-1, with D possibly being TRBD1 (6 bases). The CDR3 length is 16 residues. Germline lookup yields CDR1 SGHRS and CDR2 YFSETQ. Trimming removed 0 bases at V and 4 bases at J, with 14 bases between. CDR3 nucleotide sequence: TGCGCCAGCAGCTTGGAGGGGGACCCCGAGTACAATGAGCAGTTCTTC. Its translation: CASSLEGDPEYNEQFF.

CDR3 in DNA: TGTGCCAGCAGTTCCAACAGGGGATTGAACACTGAAGCTTTCTTT. Its translation: CASSSNRGLNTEAFF. The chain uses TRBV6-5 and TRBJ1-1; 7 bases align to TRBD1. Germline V gene sequence: CDR1 MNHEY, CDR2 SVGAGI. V was clipped by 4 bases and J by 0 bases; unmatched bases: 5. The CDR3 has 15 amino acids.

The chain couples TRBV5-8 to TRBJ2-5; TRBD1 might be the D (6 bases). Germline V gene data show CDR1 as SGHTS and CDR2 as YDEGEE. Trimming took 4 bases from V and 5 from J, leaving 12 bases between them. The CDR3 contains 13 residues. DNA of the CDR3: TGTGCCAGCAGCCCGACAGGATTGGAGACCCAGTACTTC. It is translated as CASSPTGLETQYF.

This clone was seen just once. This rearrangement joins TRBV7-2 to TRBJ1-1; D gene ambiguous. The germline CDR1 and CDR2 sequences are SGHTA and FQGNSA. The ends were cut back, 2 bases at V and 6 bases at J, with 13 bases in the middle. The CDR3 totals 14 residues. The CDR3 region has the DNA TGTGCCAGCAGCTTACAGTCTTTGGCGGCTGAAGCTTTCTTT. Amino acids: CASSLQSLAAEAFF. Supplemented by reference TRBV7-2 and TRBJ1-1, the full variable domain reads GAGVSQSPSNKVTEKGKDVELRCDPISGHTALYWYRQSLGQGLEFLIYFQGNSAPDKSGLPSDRFSAERTGGSVSTLTIQRTQQEDSAVYLCASSLQSLAAEAFFGQGTRLTVV.

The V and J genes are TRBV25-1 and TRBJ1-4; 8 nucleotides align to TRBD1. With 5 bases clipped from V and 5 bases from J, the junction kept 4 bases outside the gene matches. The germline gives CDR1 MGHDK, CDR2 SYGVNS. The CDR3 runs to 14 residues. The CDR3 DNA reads TGTGCCAGCAGTCTTGACAGGGGAAATGAAAAACTGTTTTTT. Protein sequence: CASSLDRGNEKLFF.

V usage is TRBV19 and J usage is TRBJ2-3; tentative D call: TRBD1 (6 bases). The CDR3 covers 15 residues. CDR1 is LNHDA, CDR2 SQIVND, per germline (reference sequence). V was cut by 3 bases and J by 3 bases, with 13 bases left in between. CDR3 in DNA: TGTGCCAGTAGTATTTCAGGGGTGAGAACAGATACGCAGTATTTT. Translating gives CASSISGVRTDTQYF.

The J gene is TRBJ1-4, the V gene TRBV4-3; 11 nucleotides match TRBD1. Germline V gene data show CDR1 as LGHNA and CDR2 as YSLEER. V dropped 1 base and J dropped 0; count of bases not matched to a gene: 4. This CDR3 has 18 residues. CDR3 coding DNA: TGCGCCAGCAGCCAAGCTGGGACAGGGGGTGCAACTAATGAAAAACTGTTTTTT. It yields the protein CASSQAGTGGATNEKLFF.

The CDR3 spells CASSLGGKFGYTF. CDR3 DNA: TGTGCCAGCAGTTTAGGAGGAAAGTTCGGCTACACCTTC. The chain recombines TRBV28 with TRBJ1-2; D is uncertain. The V end was cut by 2 bases, the J end by 8 bases, with 12 bases between. The CDR3 length is 13 residues. Germline lookup yields CDR1 MDHEN and CDR2 SYDVKM.

The CDR3 region is CASVDQRRSTDTQYF. In DNA form, the CDR3 reads TGTGCCAGTGTGGACCAGAGGAGGAGCACAGATACGCAGTATTTT. The chain uses TRBV6-5 and TRBJ2-3, with D perhaps TRBD2 (5 bases). Germline lookup yields CDR1 MNHEY and CDR2 SVGAGI. The CDR3 runs 15 residues. V lost 9 bases and J 0 bases, leaving 16 bases between the germline ends.

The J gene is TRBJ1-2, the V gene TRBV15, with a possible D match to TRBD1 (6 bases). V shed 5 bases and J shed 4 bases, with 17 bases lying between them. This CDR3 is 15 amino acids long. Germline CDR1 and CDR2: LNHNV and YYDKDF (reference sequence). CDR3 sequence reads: CATSRGRGVSYGYTF. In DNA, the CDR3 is TGTGCCACCAGCCGAGGCAGGGGAGTCAGCTATGGCTACACCTTC.

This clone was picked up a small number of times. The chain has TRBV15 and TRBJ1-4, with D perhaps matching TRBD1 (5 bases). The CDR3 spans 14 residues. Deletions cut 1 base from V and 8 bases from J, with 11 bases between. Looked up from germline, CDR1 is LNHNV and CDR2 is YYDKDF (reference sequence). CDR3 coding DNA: TGTGCCACCAGCAGAGGGGGGGAAGGGGAAAAACTGTTTTTT. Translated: CATSRGGEGEKLFF.

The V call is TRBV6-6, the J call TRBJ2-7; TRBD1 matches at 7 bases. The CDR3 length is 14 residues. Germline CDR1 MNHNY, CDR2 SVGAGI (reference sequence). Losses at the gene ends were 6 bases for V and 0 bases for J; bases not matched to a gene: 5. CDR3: CASSHRDSSYEQYF. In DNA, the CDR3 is TGTGCCAGCAGCCACCGGGACAGCTCCTACGAGCAGTACTTC.